The clone carrying this T cell receptor (beta chain) was seen more than once but under ten times. These patients, aged 18 to 65, had recently diagnosed hyperthyroidism lasting under 2 months. This record belongs to a study of T cells in Graves' hyperthyroidism and ophthalmopathy. V lost 5 bases and J 5 bases, leaving 15 bases between the germline ends. CDR3 length: 15 residues. Amplification yielded TCR beta CDR3 regions, with RNA transcripts as the source. The primer set for the first-round RT-PCR of the TCR CDR3 was HTBI. TCRdb re-called the multiplex PCR reads with MiXCR, one entry per CDR3 protein. The sample has hundreds of thousands of distinct CDR3 sequences; 38% are singletons.

The J gene is TRBJ1-4, the V gene TRBV12-3 or TRBV12-4; D is possibly TRBD1 (6 bases). Sample: blood. The sequence was obtained from a man aged 18 to 29 with Graves' hyperthyroidism. CDR3 coding DNA: TGTGCCAGCAGTCCGCACAGGGAGGGGAATGAAAAACTGTTTTTT. It translates to CASSPHREGNEKLFF.